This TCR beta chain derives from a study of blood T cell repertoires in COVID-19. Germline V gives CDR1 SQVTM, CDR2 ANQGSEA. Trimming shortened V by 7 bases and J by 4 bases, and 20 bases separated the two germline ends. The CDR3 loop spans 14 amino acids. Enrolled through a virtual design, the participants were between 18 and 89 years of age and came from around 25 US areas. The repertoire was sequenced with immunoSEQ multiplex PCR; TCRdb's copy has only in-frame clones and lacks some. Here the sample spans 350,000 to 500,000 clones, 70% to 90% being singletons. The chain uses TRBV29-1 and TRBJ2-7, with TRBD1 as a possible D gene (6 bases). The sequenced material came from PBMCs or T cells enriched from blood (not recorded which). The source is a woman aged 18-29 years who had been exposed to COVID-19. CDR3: CSAGGSGTNYEQYF. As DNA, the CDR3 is TGCAGCGCTGGGGGCTCAGGGACCAATTACGAGCAGTACTTC.